The 17 T cell receptor beta chains presented below share a single source sample, sequenced in a study of blood T cell repertoires in COVID-19 (dated by TCRdb to 2019 to 2021). Receptor amplification or capture employed the immunoSEQ multiplex PCR assay. TCRdb holds this immuneACCESS table with in-frame rearrangements only. Some clones are missing; in checked studies, unresolved V genes explain under half, and the rest has no known cause. The table for this sample lists roughly 140,000 clones; roughly 76% of them were counted only once. The ten largest clones add up to 7% to 10% of the sample. The source material was peripheral blood. The receptors originated from a human donor with acute or convalescent COVID-19. The donor label of this sample is uncertain.

In its sample, this clone was seen a few times. The genes are TRBV3-1 (or the pseudogene TRBV3-2) and TRBJ1-5, with D tentatively TRBD1 (5 bases). The CDR3 runs to 16 residues. The germline CDR1 and CDR2 sequences are LGHDT and YNNKEL (reference sequence). V lost 1 base to trimming and J lost 5 bases, with 15 bases between them. The CDR3 nucleotides are TGTGCCAGCAGCCAAGGGTCGACAGACGTTGATCAGCCCCAGCATTTT. It yields the protein CASSQGSTDVDQPQHF.

The genes are TRBV2 and TRBJ1-2; no clear D. The length of the CDR3 is 12 residues. CDR1 is SNHLY and CDR2 is FYNNEI in the germline V gene. The V and J ends lost 6 bases and 1 base respectively, with 6 bases between them. DNA for the CDR3: TGTGCCAGCAGGGAGGGTAACTATGGCTACACCTTC. It codes for CASREGNYGYTF. Variable domain in full (rest from reference TRBV2 and TRBJ1-2): EPEVTQTPSHQVTQMGQEVILRCVPISNHLYFYWYRQILGQKVEFLVSFYNNEISEKSEIFDDQFSVERPDGSNFTLKIRSTKLEDSAMYFCASREGNYGYTFGSGTRLTVV.

The J gene is TRBJ1-1, the V gene TRBV10-3; TRBD1 aligns across 9 bases. The germline V gene has CDR1 ENHRY and CDR2 SYGVKD. This CDR3 spans 14 amino acids. V was pared by 10 bases and J by 1 base, with 7 bases of the junction left unmatched. Here the CDR3 DNA reads TGTGCCAGCACGACAGGGGGATCGAACACTGAAGCTTTCTTT. Translated, it gives CASTTGGSNTEAFF.

The chain uses TRBV11-2 and TRBJ1-1; unclear D gene. CDR1 is SGHAT and CDR2 is FQNNGV in the germline V gene. Trimming cost V 7 bases and J 7 bases, with 13 bases left between them. There are 12 residues in the CDR3. This CDR3 reads CASTLKPHEAFF. The DNA of the CDR3 is TGTGCCAGCACACTGAAGCCCCATGAAGCTTTCTTT.

V gene TRBV5-8 combines with J gene TRBJ1-5; 7 bases are shared with TRBD1. Trimming removed 3 bases from V and 5 bases from J; junction bases left unmatched: 2. Germline CDR1 is SGHTS and CDR2 is YDEGEE. The CDR3 has 13 amino acids. CDR3 sequence: CASSSRGDQPQHF. The CDR3 coding sequence is TGTGCCAGCAGCTCCAGGGGGGATCAGCCCCAGCATTTT.

This chain uses TRBV30 with TRBJ2-3; a possible D gene is TRBD1 (6 bases). The CDR3 is 14 residues long. Trimming removed 5 bases from V and 0 bases from J, with 12 bases in between. Germline CDR1 is GTSNPN and CDR2 is SVGIG (reference sequence). The CDR3: CAWQQGSSTDTQYF. CDR3 in DNA: TGTGCCTGGCAACAGGGTTCTAGCACAGATACGCAGTATTTT.

V and J are TRBV10-3 and TRBJ2-1; possibly TRBD2 for D (5 bases). This CDR3 is 13 amino acids long. With 0 bases removed from V and 5 bases from J, the gap between germline ends came to 5 bases. In germline, CDR1 is ENHRY, CDR2 SYGVKD. The CDR3 DNA is TGTGCCATCAGTGAGTCGAGGGACAATGAGCAGTTCTTC. This encodes CAISESRDNEQFF.

J is TRBJ1-6 and V is TRBV19; no reliable D call. There are 15 residues in the CDR3. Trimming took off 7 bases at V and 4 bases at J, with 14 bases between the two ends. CDR1 and CDR2 (germline): LNHDA, SQIVND (reference sequence). The CDR3 region has the DNA TGTGCCAGTAACCCGGGAGGATATTATAATTCACCCCTCCACTTT. Translation gives CASNPGGYYNSPLHF.

The chain recombines TRBV6-5 with TRBJ1-2, with 7 positions matching TRBD1. The junction had 11 bases not matched to a gene; V was cut back by 6 bases and J by 4 bases. Germline V gene sequence: CDR1 MNHEY, CDR2 SVGAGI. This CDR3 is built from 15 residues. CDR3 DNA sequence: TGTGCCAGCAGCGAGCCGCCAACAGGGGTCTATGGCTACACCTTC. Protein: CASSEPPTGVYGYTF.

The chain employs TRBV24-1 and TRBJ2-5; perhaps TRBD1 as D (5 bases). CDR1 is KGHDR and CDR2 is SFDVKD in the germline V gene. Trimming took 0 bases from V and 0 from J, leaving 7 bases between them. This CDR3 contains 15 residues. Here the CDR3 DNA reads TGTGCCACCAGTGATTTGCACAGGAACCAAGAGACCCAGTACTTC. Translated, it gives CATSDLHRNQETQYF.

The chain has TRBV7-2 and TRBJ1-1, with D unresolved. Germline loops: CDR1 SGHTA, CDR2 FQGNSA. The CDR3 consists of 17 residues. V was shortened by 4 bases and J by 1 base, with 19 bases between the two germline ends. The CDR3 DNA reads TGTGCCAGCAGCTCCGCGGGCCCGGCCCTACCGAACACTGAAGCTTTCTTT. It is translated as CASSSAGPALPNTEAFF.

This clone was seen a single time. The rearrangement links TRBV2 to TRBJ1-6; D unclear. Trimming shortened V by 6 bases and J by 6 bases, and 6 bases separated the two germline ends. The CDR3 contains 12 residues. The V gene's germline CDR1 is SNHLY and CDR2 FYNNEI. In nucleotides, the CDR3 is TGTGCCAGCAGGTTTCGTAATTCACCCCTCCACTTT. The encoded protein is CASRFRNSPLHF.

The J gene is TRBJ1-2, the V gene TRBV10-3; 9 nucleotides line up with TRBD1. V was pared by 2 bases and J by 6 bases, with 7 bases of the junction left unmatched. CDR1 is ENHRY, CDR2 SYGVKD, per germline. The CDR3 has 15 amino acids. The DNA for the CDR3 is TGTGCCATCAGTGAGGGGACAGGGAGGACGAATGGCTACACCTTC. It encodes CAISEGTGRTNGYTF.

The chain recombines TRBV6-5 with TRBJ1-2; D perhaps matches TRBD1 (5 bases). Trimming removed 2 bases from V and 5 bases from J, with 15 bases in between. Germline CDR1 is MNHEY and CDR2 is SVGAGI. The CDR3 is 15 amino acids. The chain's CDR3 is CASSYVGGLHYGYTF. The CDR3 DNA reads TGTGCCAGCAGTTACGTGGGGGGTCTACATTATGGCTACACCTTC.

The sample holds a few counts of this clone. V usage is TRBV7-9 and J usage is TRBJ1-2, with 9 bases lining up with TRBD1. The V and J ends lost 4 bases and 3 bases, in that order; junction bases with no gene match: 6. There are 15 residues in the CDR3. Per the germline V gene, CDR1 is SEHNR and CDR2 is FQNEAQ (reference sequence). In DNA, the CDR3 is TGTGCCAGCAGCTCGGGACAGGGAATCGACTATGGCTACACCTTC. Encoded protein: CASSSGQGIDYGYTF.

The V gene is TRBV6-5, the J gene TRBJ1-5; D gene uncertain. V dropped 4 bases and J dropped 1 base, with 8 bases sitting between them. Germline CDR1 reads MNHEY; CDR2 reads SVGAGI. The CDR3 covers 14 residues. CDR3 sequence: CASSLLSSNQPQHF. As DNA, the CDR3 is TGTGCCAGCAGTTTACTATCCAGCAATCAGCCCCAGCATTTT.

The chain joins TRBV19 to TRBJ2-5, with 8 bases identical to TRBD2. The CDR3 has 13 residues. After removal of 10 bases from V and 3 bases from J, the junction contained 7 bases not matched to a gene. Germline V CDR1 and CDR2: LNHDA, SQIVND (reference sequence). The CDR3: CATAGGGEETQYF. In DNA, the CDR3 is TGTGCCACCGCGGGGGGAGGGGAAGAGACCCAGTACTTC.